This TCR beta chain was recovered during a study of CD4 T cells in relation to SARS-CoV-2 and coronaviruses. Study results and caveats: Crossreactivity was assessed only for spike protein, not other viral proteins. No donor gave both pre-pandemic and post-infection samples.

Uncultured naive and memory CD4+ T cells supplied DNA for deep TCR-beta sequencing. Using immunoSEQ multiplex PCR, the repertoire was profiled, and TCRdb retains in-frame clones only, with some absent. The repertoire has tens of thousands of clones, just over 85% of them found once; the top ten carry about 1.4%. In the case of this clone: Antigen specificity is unknown.

The unexposed donors gave CD4+ T cells in about 2010-2019, prior to COVID-19. The CDR3 consists of 13 residues. Trimming pared 2 bases from V and 4 bases from J, leaving 8 bases between. Germline CDR1 and CDR2: SQVTM and ANQGSEA. The origin of this receptor is a human donor in good health. The rearrangement uses TRBV29-1 and TRBJ2-2; no clear D. Material for sequencing was memory CD4+ T cells from PBMCs. The CDR3 sequence: CSVEYRSTGELFF. CDR3 sequence (DNA): TGCAGCGTTGAATATCGGTCCACCGGGGAGCTGTTTTTT.